The following is a T cell receptor beta chain sequence with its context. Its antigen is not known. The record originates from a study of regulatory dendritic cells for organ transplantation. General study findings and limits: Considerable individual heterogeneity was seen in alloreactive memory CD8+ T cells. Memory CD8+ clonal expansion seemed more limited with regulatory than mature dendritic cells. Memory CD8+ T cells were the most oligoclonal; naive cells were highly diverse.

TCRdb keeps only in-frame clones here, not all; method: immunoSEQ multiplex PCR. Found here are some 28,000 clones, around 84% of them singletons; the top ten hold 0.08% to 0.11%. FACS sorted CD4+ or CD8+ T cells into CD45RA+ naive and CD45RO+ memory. Germline V gives CDR1 LNHDA, CDR2 SQIVND (reference sequence). The CDR3 extends over 18 amino acids. With 3 bases clipped from V and 4 bases from J, the junction kept 9 bases outside the gene matches. This sequence was found in a human donor in good health. J is TRBJ2-5 and V is TRBV19; 15 bases fit TRBD2. Sequencing was performed on naive CD4+ T cells from blood. Subset specified: CD45RA+ naive T cells. This chain's CDR3 is CASSMGTSGGPGVETQYF. The CDR3 nucleotides read TGTGCCAGTAGTATGGGGACTAGCGGGGGGCCAGGGGTAGAGACCCAGTACTTC.